One sample yielded the 19 T cell receptor beta chains listed below, sequenced in a study of spatial heterogeneity in lung cancer. TCRdb fed the 5' RACE reads into MiXCR, producing one record per CDR3 protein. Of tens of thousands of distinct CDR3 sequences detected, 9.5% to 15% appear once; the ten largest clones hold about two fifths. This sample's time point: sample taken at primary tumor resection. Whole RNA, which was extracted from tumor, nontumor lung tissue or frozen PBMC, was sequenced without any cell sorting. Sequences were derived from PBMCs, sampled at surgery. The receptors stem from a male donor with early-stage non-small cell lung cancer.

CDR3 loop: CASSSGTGLNSPLHF. The CDR3, as DNA: TGTGCCAGCAGCTCAGGGACAGGGCTTAATTCACCCCTCCACTTT. This chain joins TRBV7-2 and TRBJ1-6; TRBD1 matches 9 bases. V lost 4 bases to trimming and J lost 6 bases; unmatched junction nucleotides: 4. Germline V gene sequence: CDR1 SGHTA, CDR2 FQGNSA. The CDR3 sequence is 15 residues long.

The chain combines TRBV7-2 with TRBJ1-2; D gene unclear. The CDR3 is 16 amino acids. Germline values: CDR1 SGHTA, CDR2 FQGNSA. V was trimmed by 3 bases and J by 4 bases, leaving 18 bases between them. CDR3 DNA: TGTGCCAGCAGCTTGTTCATTTCATCAGCGGGCTATGGCTACACCTTC. It yields the protein CASSLFISSAGYGYTF.

This clonotype showed up many times. The chain is built from TRBV7-2 and TRBJ2-1, with TRBD2 matching over 11 bases. Losses at the gene ends were 5 bases for V and 15 bases for J; bases not matched to a gene: 12. The CDR3 runs to 14 residues. Germline CDR1 is SGHTA and CDR2 is FQGNSA. For the CDR3, the DNA is TGTGCCAGCAGCCCCGGGACTAGCGGCGTTGTTGGGTTCTTC. This sequence encodes CASSPGTSGVVGFF.

This clonotype has just a few counts. The gene calls are TRBV6-5 and TRBJ1-2; 10 nucleotides match TRBD1. The germline V gene has CDR1 MNHEY and CDR2 SVGAGI. V dropped 5 bases and J dropped 8; count of bases not matched to a gene: 5. This CDR3 contains 13 residues. The DNA of the CDR3 is TGTGCCAGCAGTAAGGGACAGGGGCGAGGCTACACCTTC. Its protein product is CASSKGQGRGYTF.

The chain employs TRBV29-1 and TRBJ2-2; 10 bases agree with TRBD1. With 3 bases clipped from V and 6 bases from J, the junction kept 4 bases outside the gene matches. The CDR3 spans 14 residues. The germline V gene encodes CDR1 SQVTM and CDR2 ANQGSEA. CDR3 DNA sequence: TGCAGCGTTGACGGGACAGGGGTCGCCGGGGAGCTGTTTTTT. Its translation: CSVDGTGVAGELFF.

This chain uses TRBV21-1 with TRBJ1-5; the DNA was not compared with TRBD1, the D call given in the table. TRBV21-1 is described as a pseudogene. The CDR3 consists of 17 residues. CDR3 loop: CASSDAHRDRWNQPQHF. The CDR3 region has the DNA TGTGCCAGCAGCGATGCACACCGGGACAGATGGAATCAGCCCCAGCATTTT.

V and J are TRBV7-2 and TRBJ1-4; D is undetermined. V lost 5 bases to trimming and J lost 0 bases, with 10 bases between them. Germline CDR1 is SGHTA and CDR2 is FQGNSA. The CDR3 contains 15 residues. The DNA of the CDR3 is TGTGCCAGCAGCAAATACTATGCAACTAATGAAAAACTGTTTTTT. Translation gives CASSKYYATNEKLFF.

The chain combines TRBV4-3 with TRBJ1-3, with TRBD1 matching 11 bases. The germline V gene has CDR1 LGHNA and CDR2 YSLEER. V dropped 4 bases and J dropped 4; count of bases not matched to a gene: 3. This CDR3 spans 15 amino acids. CDR3 nucleotides: TGCGCCAGCAGCCGCGGACAGGGGGCCGGAAACACCATATATTTT. This gives the protein CASSRGQGAGNTIYF.

The CDR3 protein is CASSPRGLGTYEQYF. The CDR3 DNA reads as TGTGCCAGCAGTCCGAGGGGGCTGGGAACCTACGAGCAGTACTTC. The V call is TRBV6-5, the J call TRBJ2-7; TRBD1 agrees at 7 bases. The CDR3 consists of 15 residues. Germline CDR1 and CDR2: MNHEY and SVGAGI. The trim removed 5 bases at V and 2 bases at J, leaving 9 bases unmatched.

This clonotype has ten or more counts. The chain carries TRBV7-2 and TRBJ2-5; D is possibly TRBD1 (5 bases). This CDR3 spans 14 amino acids. Germline loops: CDR1 SGHTA, CDR2 FQGNSA. V lost 3 bases and J lost 5, with 13 bases in between. The CDR3 loop is CASSFGRGWETQYF. The CDR3 coding sequence is TGTGCCAGCAGCTTTGGAAGGGGTTGGGAGACCCAGTACTTC.

The chain uses TRBV24-1 and TRBJ2-1; D call uncertain. Between the trimmed V and J ends, which lost 1 base and 6 bases, there was a span of 12 bases. Germline CDR1 is KGHDR and CDR2 is SFDVKD. The CDR3 has 15 residues. The CDR3 nucleotides read TGTGCCACCAGTGATTTAGTAGGACGAAGCAATGAGCAGTTCTTC. It specifies CATSDLVGRSNEQFF.

This clonotype has a handful of counts. This sequence joins TRBV2 and TRBJ2-3, with 7 nucleotides matching TRBD2. Germline V gene lookup returns CDR1 SNHLY and CDR2 FYNNEI. Trimming cost V 4 bases and J 3 bases; bases outside gene matches: 1. The CDR3 spans 13 residues. The CDR3 reads CASSARETDTQYF. For the CDR3, the DNA is TGTGCCAGCAGTGCGCGGGAGACAGATACGCAGTATTTT.

This clonotype showed up just a few times. The V call is TRBV7-3, the J call TRBJ2-5; TRBD2 aligns across 7 bases. CDR3 length equals 13 residues. V gave up 5 bases and J gave up 7 bases; unmatched junction bases: 7. Germline values: CDR1 SGHTA, CDR2 FQGTGA. This CDR3 reads CASSVGGMGTQYF. CDR3 bases: TGTGCCAGCAGCGTCGGGGGGATGGGGACCCAGTACTTC. The entire variable domain, with the rest obtained from reference TRBV7-3 and TRBJ2-5, is as follows: GAGVSQTPSNKVTEKGKYVELRCDPISGHTALYWYRQSLGQGPEFLIYFQGTGAADDSGLPNDRFFAVRPEGSVSTLKIQRTERGDSAVYLCASSVGGMGTQYFGPGTRLLVL.

This clonotype was observed at least ten times. This chain joins TRBV7-2 and TRBJ2-1; weak D call: TRBD2 (5 bases). The V gene's germline CDR1 is SGHTA and CDR2 FQGNSA. Trimming took 4 bases from V and 0 from J, leaving 13 bases between them. The CDR3 is 16 residues long. The CDR3: CASSSSIGSSYNEQFF. CDR3 in DNA: TGTGCCAGCAGCTCCTCTATAGGGAGCTCCTACAATGAGCAGTTCTTC.

This clonotype has just a few counts. The genes are TRBV28 and TRBJ2-6; D is tentatively TRBD1 or TRBD2 (5 bases each). The germline V gene encodes CDR1 MDHEN and CDR2 SYDVKM. V was clipped by 5 bases and J by 4 bases, with 15 bases between them. This CDR3 is built from 16 residues. Written as DNA, the CDR3 is TGTGCCAGCAGTCGGGGCGGTCTGTCCGGGGCCAACGTCCTGACTTTC. Translated: CASSRGGLSGANVLTF. Using reference TRBV28 and TRBJ2-6 for the parts outside the CDR3, the full variable domain is DVKVTQSSRYLVKRTGEKVFLECVQDMDHENMFWYRQDPGLGLRLIYFSYDVKMKEKGDIPEGYSVSREKKERFSLILESASTNQTSMYLCASSRGGLSGANVLTFGAGSRLTVL.

This clonotype was seen many times. This chain links TRBV5-1 with TRBJ2-7, with 8 bases matching TRBD1. Germline V CDR1 and CDR2: SGHRS, YFSETQ. This CDR3 has 15 amino acids. Trimming at V came to 4 bases and at J to 5 bases, leaving 11 bases not matched to a gene. This CDR3 reads CASSTRQGTQHEQYF. The DNA for the CDR3 is TGCGCCAGCAGCACGAGACAGGGGACTCAACACGAGCAGTACTTC.

As to this clonotype: This may come from a read error, since a much larger clone is one base off. The CDR3 does not end in the conserved phenylalanine or tryptophan, so this is likely a read error. The J gene is TRBJ2-7, the V gene TRBV5-1; TRBD1 is a possible D gene (5 bases). The CDR3 is 15 amino acids. Between the trimmed V and J ends, which lost 2 bases and 4 bases, there was a span of 16 bases. Per the germline V gene, CDR1 is SGHRS and CDR2 is YFSETQ. The CDR3 DNA sequence: TGCGCCAGCAGCTTAAACGGACACCGGATGTACGAGCAGTACTCC. Its protein is CASSLNGHRMYEQYS.

The chain recombines TRBV12-3 or TRBV12-4 with TRBJ2-7; TRBD1 is a possible D gene (5 bases). The CDR3 has 13 residues. The germline V and J ends were trimmed by 7 bases and 7 bases, with 17 bases remaining between them. DNA for the CDR3: TGTGCCAGCACCGGATCGGGCGCAGGGGAGCAGTACTTC. Translation: CASTGSGAGEQYF.

V and J are TRBV7-9 and TRBJ1-4; 9 nucleotides line up with TRBD1. V lost 4 bases and J lost 8; bases outside the gene matches: 5. Germline V lookup: CDR1 SEHNR, CDR2 FQNEAQ (reference sequence). This CDR3 contains 14 residues. CDR3 residues: CASSSRQGDEKLFF. CDR3 nucleotides: TGTGCCAGCAGCTCACGACAGGGGGACGAAAAACTGTTTTTT.